What follows describes a single TCR beta chain. The target antigen is unknown. The sample belongs to a study of OX40 agonist ivuxolimab in advanced cancers. The V and J ends lost 1 base and 0 bases respectively, with 11 bases between them. Germline CDR1 is SGHNT and CDR2 is YYREEE (reference sequence). The CDR3 is made up of 15 amino acids. Findings and caveats of the study: Averaged across samples, CD8+ T cells carried more expanded clones than CD4+ did.

The method was immunoSEQ multiplex PCR; TCRdb's version includes in-frame clones alone and lacks a portion of them. The data hold roughly 68,000 clones, with just over 85% observed a single time. The gene calls are TRBV5-4 and TRBJ2-7; D not certain. The sample in question was CD4+ or CD8+ T cells sorted from blood, obtained in a trial of the OX40 agonist ivuxolimab. The clonotype originates from an adult with an advanced solid tumor such as melanoma, head and neck, liver or kidney cancer. CDR3 residues: CASSLRLANSYEQYF. The CDR3 DNA sequence: TGTGCCAGCAGCTTGAGACTGGCTAACTCCTACGAGCAGTACTTC.